One and the same sample provided the 9 T cell receptor beta chains below, sequenced in a study of blood T cell repertoires in COVID-19. TCRdb keeps only in-frame clones here, not all; method: immunoSEQ multiplex PCR. The table includes fewer than 120,000 clones, about 88% detected once. Sequenced: peripheral blood. The receptors shown here come from a woman aged 50 to 60 with acute or convalescent COVID-19.

This chain links TRBV21-1 with TRBJ2-2; the D segment call TRBD1 is taken from the table without a DNA check. TRBV21-1 has pseudogene status. The CDR3 length is 16 residues. CDR3 in amino acids: CASSKDGDRGTGELFF. CDR3 bases: TGTGCCAGCAGCAAAGACGGGGACAGGGGGACCGGGGAGCTGTTTTTT.

V gene TRBV14 combines with J gene TRBJ1-1, with TRBD1 matching 10 bases. The CDR3 sequence is 17 residues long. With 4 bases clipped from V and 1 base from J, the junction kept 9 bases outside the gene matches. Germline V gives CDR1 SGHDN, CDR2 FVKESK. The CDR3 is CASSPQDRGRENTEAFF. The CDR3 DNA sequence: TGTGCCAGCAGCCCTCAAGACAGGGGGCGCGAGAACACTGAAGCTTTCTTT.

The rearrangement joins TRBV5-1 to TRBJ2-7, with a weak D call TRBD1 (5 bases). The ends were cut back, 0 bases at V and 6 bases at J, with 10 bases in the middle. CDR3 length: 13 residues. Germline V gives CDR1 SGHRS, CDR2 YFSETQ. CDR3 loop: CASSLAQGGEQYF. The CDR3 DNA follows: TGCGCCAGCAGCTTGGCCCAGGGTGGCGAGCAGTACTTC.

The J gene is TRBJ2-1, the V gene TRBV11-2; 7 bases match TRBD2. CDR1 SGHAT and CDR2 FQNNGV come from the germline V gene. The CDR3 is 15 residues long. V trimming: 3 bases; J trimming: 2 bases; junction bases outside the gene matches: 4. The DNA of the CDR3 is TGTGCCAGCAGCTTGAGGACTAGTCCCTACAATGAGCAGTTCTTC. Translation: CASSLRTSPYNEQFF. The full variable domain, completed using reference TRBV11-2 and TRBJ2-1, is EAGVAQSPRYKIIEKRQSVAFWCNPISGHATLYWYQQILGQGPKLLIQFQNNGVVDDSQLPKDRFSAERLKGVDSTLKIQPAKLEDSAVYLCASSLRTSPYNEQFFGPGTRLTVL.

This chain joins TRBV13 and TRBJ2-7, with 9 bases that match TRBD1. Germline CDR1 and CDR2: PRHDT and FYEKMQ (reference sequence). This CDR3 contains 15 residues. With 6 bases clipped from V and 2 bases from J, the junction kept 8 bases outside the gene matches. The DNA for the CDR3 is TGTGCCAGCAGGGACAGGGGAGGTAGGGCCTACGAGCAGTACTTC. Encoded protein: CASRDRGGRAYEQYF. Full variable domain (outside the CDR3, taken from reference TRBV13 and TRBJ2-7): AAGVIQSPRHLIKEKRETATLKCYPIPRHDTVYWYQQGPGQDPQFLISFYEKMQSDKGSIPDRFSAQQFSDYHSELNMSSLELGDSALYFCASRDRGGRAYEQYFGPGTRLTVT.

This clone was picked up a small number of times. The genes are TRBV12-3 or TRBV12-4 and TRBJ2-3; possibly TRBD2 for D (5 bases). Trimming left V 8 bases short and J 0 bases short, with 9 bases between. The CDR3 length is 13 residues. The CDR3 spells CASGRTSTDTQYF. Written as DNA, the CDR3 is TGTGCCAGCGGACGGACTAGCACAGATACGCAGTATTTT.

This clone was seen a single time. The V call is TRBV3-1 (or the pseudogene TRBV3-2), the J call TRBJ1-1, with D unclear. Germline V CDR1 and CDR2: LGHDT, YNNKEL (reference sequence). The length of the CDR3 is 13 residues. Between the trimmed V and J ends, which lost 0 bases and 5 bases, there was a span of 7 bases. CDR3 region: CASSQDLATEAFF. The DNA for the CDR3 is TGTGCCAGCAGCCAAGATCTGGCAACTGAAGCTTTCTTT.

This chain links TRBV10-3 with TRBJ1-1, with 7 bases fitting TRBD1. The germline CDR1 and CDR2 sequences are ENHRY and SYGVKD. The CDR3 is 14 amino acids. After removal of 6 bases from V and 3 bases from J, the junction contained 7 bases not matched to a gene. The CDR3, as DNA: TGTGCCATCAGATTTGACAGGGCCCACACTGAAGCTTTCTTT. The encoded protein is CAIRFDRAHTEAFF.

Here the CDR3 DNA reads TGTGCCAGCTCACCACGGGCAGGATTGAACACTGAAGCTTTCTTT. This gives the protein CASSPRAGLNTEAFF. This chain joins TRBV18 and TRBJ1-1; D gene ambiguous. Trimming shortened V by 1 base and J by 0 bases, and 9 bases separated the two germline ends. From germline, CDR1 is KGHSH and CDR2 LQKENI. The CDR3 sequence is 15 residues long.